A selection of T cell receptor beta chains follows, all from one sample in a study of PD-L1 blockade in urothelial cancer. The protocol was immunoSEQ multiplex PCR, while the TCRdb copy is restricted to in-frame clones and leaves out a portion. This table holds tens of thousands of clones, roughly four fifths found once. Source: PBMCs, taken around atezolizumab (anti-PD-L1) treatment. Source of these receptors: a man aged 65 to 79 with urothelial cancer. CDR3s include the opening cysteine and the closing phenylalanine or tryptophan. A D gene is named only where the DNA matches it firmly. Clone size is given for some rows only: seen once, a few or many times, or a class if the clone is expanded.

J: TRBJ2-3; size: NA; V: TRBV7-2; D: TRBD2; DNA: TGTGCCAGCAGCTTTAGAGTAGCGGGAGTGTCTAGCACAGATACGCAGTATTTT; CDR3: CASSFRVAGVSSTDTQYF
J: TRBJ2-7; size: NA; V: TRBV7-8; D: NA; DNA: TGTGCCAGCAGCTTAGACACCTACGAGCAGTACTTC; CDR3: CASSLDTYEQYF
J: TRBJ2-1; size: few; V: TRBV6-1; D: TRBD2; DNA: TGTGCCAGCATGGGACTAAAAGGGTACTACAATGAGCAGTTCTTC; CDR3: CASMGLKGYYNEQFF
J: TRBJ2-7; size: NA; V: TRBV28; D: TRBD1; DNA: TGTGCCAGCAGTGTACGGGACAGAATTTCCGTGGGCGAGCAGTACTTC; CDR3: CASSVRDRISVGEQYF
J: TRBJ2-2; size: NA; V: TRBV5-4; D: NA; DNA: TGTGCCAGCAGCTTGCTCCCAGATCACACCGGGGAGCTGTTTTTT; CDR3: CASSLLPDHTGELFF
J: TRBJ1-2; size: NA; V: TRBV18; D: NA; DNA: TGTGCCAGCTCCCTCGCAGGGTATGGCTACACCTTC; CDR3: CASSLAGYGYTF
J: TRBJ2-7; size: NA; V: TRBV18; D: TRBD2; DNA: TGTGCCAGCTCACTAGAAGGACTAGCGGTACTTTCCTACGAGCAGTACTTC; CDR3: CASSLEGLAVLSYEQYF
J: TRBJ2-3; size: few; V: TRBV7-9; D: TRBD2; DNA: TGTGCCAGCAGCCTCGGGAGGACAGATACGCAGTATTTT; CDR3: CASSLGRTDTQYF
J: TRBJ1-1; size: NA; V: TRBV27; D: NA; DNA: TGTGCCAGCAGGGTACTCCTGACAGGAGCCAACACTGAAGCTTTCTTT; CDR3: CASRVLLTGANTEAFF
J: TRBJ2-1; size: NA; V: TRBV15; D: NA; DNA: TGTGCCACCAGCAGAGGTCAGGGCCTAGGTGTACTCAATGAGCAGTTCTTC; CDR3: CATSRGQGLGVLNEQFF
J: TRBJ2-7; size: NA; V: TRBV5-1; D: NA; DNA: TGCGCCAGCAGCTTGGGAGAGGAGATCTCCTACGAGCAGTACTTC; CDR3: CASSLGEEISYEQYF
J: TRBJ2-3; size: NA; V: TRBV5-1; D: NA; DNA: TGCGCCAGCAGCTTGGTCAAAGCTGGAGAATTGGATACGCAGTATTTT; CDR3: CASSLVKAGELDTQYF
J: TRBJ1-2; size: NA; V: TRBV7-8; D: NA; DNA: TGTGCCAGCAGCTTATCGGGGGGAACCGGCTACACCTTC; CDR3: CASSLSGGTGYTF
J: TRBJ2-1; size: NA; V: TRBV7-3; D: NA; DNA: TGTGCCAGCAGCTTAAGGGGGTTCGGGAGTGGGCATGAGCAGTTCTTC; CDR3: CASSLRGFGSGHEQFF
J: TRBJ2-1; size: NA; V: TRBV11-3; D: NA; DNA: TGTGCCAGCAGCCAGAGCGGACTCGAGCAGTTCTTC; CDR3: CASSQSGLEQFF
J: TRBJ2-7; size: NA; V: TRBV27; D: NA; DNA: TGTGCCAGCAGTTTGCGTTCGAACTACGAGCAGTACTTC; CDR3: CASSLRSNYEQYF
J: TRBJ2-2; size: NA; V: TRBV7-3; D: NA; DNA: TGTGCCAGCAGCTTGTCGAGGAATGGGGAGCTGTTTTTT; CDR3: CASSLSRNGELFF
J: TRBJ1-3; size: once; V: TRBV5-5; D: NA; DNA: TGTGCCAGCAGCTTGGAAGGGGCCCTCCGCCCCTCTGGAAACACCATATATTTT; CDR3: CASSLEGALRPSGNTIYF
J: TRBJ2-4; size: NA; V: TRBV29-1; D: TRBD1; DNA: TGCAGCGTTGACCTACAGGGGGCCAAAAACATTCAGTACTTC; CDR3: CSVDLQGAKNIQYF
J: TRBJ2-2; size: NA; V: TRBV5-1; D: TRBD1; DNA: TGCGCCAGCAGCCTAGACAGGGGGCGTTGGGACACCGGGGAGCTGTTTTTT; CDR3: CASSLDRGRWDTGELFF
J: TRBJ2-1; size: NA; V: TRBV7-2; D: TRBD2; DNA: TGTGCCAGCAGCCCCCATGCTAGCGGAGCCTCCAATGAGCAGTTCTTC; CDR3: CASSPHASGASNEQFF
J: TRBJ2-2; size: NA; V: TRBV4-3; D: TRBD2; DNA: TGCGCCAGCAGCCAAGAGGCGGGACTACGTCACACCGGGGAGCTGTTTTTT; CDR3: CASSQEAGLRHTGELFF
J: TRBJ1-1; size: NA; V: TRBV4-2; D: TRBD1; DNA: TGTGCCAGCAGCCTGCCAGACAGGGCATCTGAAGCTTTCTTT; CDR3: CASSLPDRASEAFF
J: TRBJ1-1; size: NA; V: TRBV11-2; D: NA; DNA: TGTGCCAGCAGCTTCCTAGGTCCTGAAGCTTTCTTT; CDR3: CASSFLGPEAFF
J: TRBJ1-1; size: NA; V: TRBV7-8; D: NA; DNA: TGTGCCAGCAGCTTAGCGAAAGGGGCTGAAGCTTTCTTT; CDR3: CASSLAKGAEAFF
J: TRBJ2-2; size: NA; V: TRBV5-4; D: NA; DNA: TGTGCCAGCACCGAACAAAACGGGGCGGGAGAGCTGTTTTTT; CDR3: CASTEQNGAGELFF
J: TRBJ2-4; size: NA; V: TRBV28; D: NA; DNA: TGTGCCAGCACCACCGGGGGTAGTGGCAAAAACATTCAGTACTTC; CDR3: CASTTGGSGKNIQYF
J: TRBJ2-1; size: NA; V: TRBV9; D: TRBD2; DNA: TGTGCCAGCAGCCCTAACTCGATAGCGGGGAACAATGAGCAGTTCTTC; CDR3: CASSPNSIAGNNEQFF
J: TRBJ1-1; size: NA; V: TRBV19; D: NA; DNA: TGTGCCAGTAGTGGGAGGAACACTGAAGCTTTCTTT; CDR3: CASSGRNTEAFF